This T cell receptor (beta chain) was obtained from a study of CD8+ T cells in alopecia areata (dated by TCRdb to the late 2010s). At the level of the whole study: The treated patients took part in an open-label pilot trial in which moderate-to-severe alopecia areata was treated with oral tofacitinib at 5 to 10 mg twice daily. Patients received tofacitinib for 6 to 18 months and were then followed off drug for 6 months to check for delayed response and recurrence. Patients on tofacitinib were biopsied at baseline and after 4 and 24 weeks of treatment, and several of the patients also had a later scalp biopsy. TCRbeta CDR3 regions were amplified by immunoSEQ multiplex PCR with 35 Vbeta forward and 13 Jbeta reverse primers. Scalp clonality was compared across normal scalp (n=4), patchy alopecia areata scalp (n=8), and alopecia totalis/universalis scalp (n=8). In both human patients and the C3H/HeJ mouse model, the study applied high-throughput TCRbeta sequencing to look at T cell clonal expansion in alopecia areata. Disease severity in treated patients was measured with the SALT score, which quantifies the percentage of affected scalp surface area. In humans, TCRbeta sequencing was performed on scalp tissue and on sorted CD4+ and CD8+ peripheral blood T cells from healthy controls and from patients with patchy or totalis/universalis alopecia areata. RNA came from the PAXgene miRNA kit for fixed scalp, the miRNeasy kit for PBMCs, and the RNeasy kit for mouse skin.

General findings and caveats noted by the study authors: Many expanded lesional clones persisted in scalp and blood during tofacitinib treatment, which may partly explain relapse after stopping treatment. Because the treated cohort was small and included a single nonresponder, larger studies are needed to assess links between baseline CD8+ expansion and response. TCR sequences shared between patients were less clear than in mice, possibly partly because of HLA diversity in the patient population. Scalp clonality and the number of expanded CD8+ clones among the top 100 scalp clones were significantly decreased by tofacitinib. Higher clonality and more expanded CD8+ clones were observed in lesional scalp than in normal scalp, particularly in alopecia totalis/universalis, a finding suggestive of antigenic drive. Unlike mouse skin, which is dominated by gammadelta T cells, normal human skin has resident alphabeta T cells that are also sequenced, and this complicates analysis of the scalp TCR repertoire.

CDR1 and CDR2 are drawn from the germline V gene: SGHTA, FQGTGA. Including cysteine and phenylalanine, the CDR3 has 16 amino acids. The only DNA kept is the CDR3, 48 bases in frame from the first base. Between the V and J ends, shortened by 0 bases and 1 base respectively, the junction contains 11 bases. Preparation of the library involved the immunoSEQ multiplex PCR assay. RNA was extracted from all samples and reverse transcribed into cDNA, which served as template for TCR sequencing. SuperScript III was used to make first-strand cDNA, primed with a 2:1 mix of oligo-dT and random hexamers. Amplification bias was assessed with a synthetic immune receptor repertoire, and residual bias was removed computationally. The authors processed their data as follows. Raw reads were preprocessed to remove errors, and CDR3 was defined by IMGT conventions from the conserved cysteine to phenylalanine. Clonality was computed as 1 minus the Shannon entropy, with the entropy normalized by log2 of the number of productive unique TCRs. Scalp TCRbeta sequences were cross-referenced with sorted blood CD4 and CD8 repertoires so that the CD4 or CD8 identity of scalp clones could be inferred. Drawn from immuneACCESS, this table holds only the in-frame rearrangements with V and J called that TCRdb kept. Clones are partly lost; checked studies trace under half to an unresolved V gene and leave the rest unexplained. That table gives V, J and clone size, and the DNA gave D and trimming. In all, the sample holds about 200,000 clones, and 55% to 75% of those were seen once. The ten largest clones represent about 5% of the sample.

Reading the label with the study, this specimen's time point is: 24 weeks on oral tofacitinib. The treatment or condition label corresponds to: oral pan-JAK inhibitor, 5-10 mg twice daily. Lesional scalp punch biopsies and peripheral blood were obtained from alopecia areata patients. PBMCs were isolated by density centrifugation and stained for CD3, CD4 and CD8, and CD4+ and CD8+ T cells were sorted on a FACSAria. Comments on this clone: Its antigen has not been determined. The input lacks base qualities; no much larger clone sits a single base away.

The chain couples TRBV7-3 to TRBJ2-3; TRBD2 could be the D gene, as 6 bases match. Sequencing was performed on CD4+ T cells sorted from blood, taken at week 24, from a patient treated with tofacitinib. The TCR originated in a human donor with alopecia areata. The bases are TGTGCCAGCAGCTTAACATCTCCTAGCGGCACAGATACGCAGTATTTT. Its amino acids are CASSLTSPSGTDTQYF.